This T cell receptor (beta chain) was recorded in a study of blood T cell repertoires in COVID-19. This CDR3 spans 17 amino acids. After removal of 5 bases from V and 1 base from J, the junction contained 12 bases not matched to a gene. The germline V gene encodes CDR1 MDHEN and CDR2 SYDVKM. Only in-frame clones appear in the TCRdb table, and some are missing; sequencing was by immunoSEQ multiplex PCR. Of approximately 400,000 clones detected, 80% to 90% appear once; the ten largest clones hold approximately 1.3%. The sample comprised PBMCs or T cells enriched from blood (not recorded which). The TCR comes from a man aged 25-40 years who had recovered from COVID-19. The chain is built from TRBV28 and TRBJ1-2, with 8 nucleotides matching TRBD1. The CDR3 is CASSPDRGTWGNYGYTF. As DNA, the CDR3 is TGTGCCAGCAGTCCAGACAGGGGAACTTGGGGTAACTATGGCTACACCTTC.